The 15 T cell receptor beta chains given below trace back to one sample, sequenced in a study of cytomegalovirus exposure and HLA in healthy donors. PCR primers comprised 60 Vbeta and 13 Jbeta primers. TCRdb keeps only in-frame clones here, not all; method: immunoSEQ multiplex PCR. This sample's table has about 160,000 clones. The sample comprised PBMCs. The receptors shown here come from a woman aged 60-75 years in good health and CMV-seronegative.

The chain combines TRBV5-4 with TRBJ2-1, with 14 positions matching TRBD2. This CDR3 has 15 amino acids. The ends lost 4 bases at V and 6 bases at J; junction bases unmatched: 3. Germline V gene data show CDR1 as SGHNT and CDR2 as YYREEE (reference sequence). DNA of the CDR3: TGTGCCAGCAGCACGACTAGCGGGGGGGCCAATGAGCAGTTCTTC. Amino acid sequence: CASSTTSGGANEQFF. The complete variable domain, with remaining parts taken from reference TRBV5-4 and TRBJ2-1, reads ETGVTQSPTHLIKTRGQQVTLRCSSQSGHNTVSWYQQALGQGPQFIFQYYREEENGRGNFPPRFSGLQFPNYSSELNVNALELDDSALYLCASSTTSGGANEQFFGPGTRLTVL.

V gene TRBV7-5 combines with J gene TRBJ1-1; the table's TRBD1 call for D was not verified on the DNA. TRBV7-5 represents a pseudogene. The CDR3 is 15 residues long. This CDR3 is CVRSLAPRGNTEAFF. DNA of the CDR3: TGTGTCAGAAGCTTAGCACCCAGGGGGAACACTGAAGCTTTCTTT.

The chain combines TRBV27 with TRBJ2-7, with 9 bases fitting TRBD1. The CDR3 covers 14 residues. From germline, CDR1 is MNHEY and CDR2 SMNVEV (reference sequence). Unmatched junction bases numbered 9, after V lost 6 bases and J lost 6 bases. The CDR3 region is CASRGQGNIGEQYF. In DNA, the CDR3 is TGTGCCAGCAGGGGACAGGGTAATATAGGCGAGCAGTACTTC.

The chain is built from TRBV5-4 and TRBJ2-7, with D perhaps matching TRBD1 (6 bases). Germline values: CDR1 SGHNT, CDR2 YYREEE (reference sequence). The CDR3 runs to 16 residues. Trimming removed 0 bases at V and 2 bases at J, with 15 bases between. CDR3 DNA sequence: TGTGCCAGCAGCTTGGCTCCGGGACGGGACACCTACGAGCAGTACTTC. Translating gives CASSLAPGRDTYEQYF. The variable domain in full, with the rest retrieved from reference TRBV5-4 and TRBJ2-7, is ETGVTQSPTHLIKTRGQQVTLRCSSQSGHNTVSWYQQALGQGPQFIFQYYREEENGRGNFPPRFSGLQFPNYSSELNVNALELDDSALYLCASSLAPGRDTYEQYFGPGTRLTVT.

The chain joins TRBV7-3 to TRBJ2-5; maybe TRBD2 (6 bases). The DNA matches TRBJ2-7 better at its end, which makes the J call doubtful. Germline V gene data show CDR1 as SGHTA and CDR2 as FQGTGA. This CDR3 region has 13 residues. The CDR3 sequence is CASSLMGTREQYF. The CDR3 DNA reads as TGTGCCAGCAGCTTAATGGGGACTCGCGAGCAGTACTTC.

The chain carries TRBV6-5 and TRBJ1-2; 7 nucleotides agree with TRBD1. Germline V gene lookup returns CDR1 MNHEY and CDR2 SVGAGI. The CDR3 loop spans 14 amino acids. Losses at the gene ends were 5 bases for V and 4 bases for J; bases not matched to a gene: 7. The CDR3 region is CASSLRDRTYGYTF. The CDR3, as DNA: TGTGCCAGCAGTCTCCGGGACAGAACCTATGGCTACACCTTC.

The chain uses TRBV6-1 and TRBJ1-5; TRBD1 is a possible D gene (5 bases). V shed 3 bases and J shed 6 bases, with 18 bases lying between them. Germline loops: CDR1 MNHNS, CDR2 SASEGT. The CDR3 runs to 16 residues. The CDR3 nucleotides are TGTGCCAGCAGTGACAACACGGGGGTAGACGGTCAGCCCCAGCATTTT. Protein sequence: CASSDNTGVDGQPQHF.

The CDR3 DNA is TGTGCCAGCAGATCTAGCAGAATTTACACCGGGGAGCTGTTTTTT. The encoded protein is CASRSSRIYTGELFF. The V call is TRBV28, the J call TRBJ2-2; D is perhaps TRBD2 (5 bases). In germline, CDR1 is MDHEN, CDR2 SYDVKM. CDR3 length equals 15 residues. With 6 bases removed from V and 3 bases from J, the gap between germline ends came to 14 bases.

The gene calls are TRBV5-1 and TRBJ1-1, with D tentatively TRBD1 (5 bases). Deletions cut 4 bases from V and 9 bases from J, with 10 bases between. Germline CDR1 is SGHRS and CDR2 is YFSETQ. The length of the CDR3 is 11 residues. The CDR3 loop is CASSDTGKAFF. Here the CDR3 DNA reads TGCGCCAGCAGCGATACAGGCAAAGCTTTCTTT.

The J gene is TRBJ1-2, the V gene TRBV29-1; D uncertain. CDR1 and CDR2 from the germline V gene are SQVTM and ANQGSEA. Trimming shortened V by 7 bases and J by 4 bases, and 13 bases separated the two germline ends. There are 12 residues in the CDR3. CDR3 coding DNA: TGCAGCGCCCGGGGAGAGGGCTATGGCTACACCTTC. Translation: CSARGEGYGYTF.

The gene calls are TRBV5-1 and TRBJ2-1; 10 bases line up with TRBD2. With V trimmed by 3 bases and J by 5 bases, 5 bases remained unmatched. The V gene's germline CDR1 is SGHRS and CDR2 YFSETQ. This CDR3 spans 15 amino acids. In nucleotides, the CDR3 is TGCGCCAGCAGCTCCGGGACTAGCGAAGACAATGAGCAGTTCTTC. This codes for CASSSGTSEDNEQFF.

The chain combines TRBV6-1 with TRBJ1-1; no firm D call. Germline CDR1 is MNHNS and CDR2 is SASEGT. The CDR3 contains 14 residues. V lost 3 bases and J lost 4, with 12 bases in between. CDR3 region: CASSDRISVTEAFF. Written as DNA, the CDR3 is TGTGCCAGCAGTGATCGTATTTCGGTCACTGAAGCTTTCTTT.

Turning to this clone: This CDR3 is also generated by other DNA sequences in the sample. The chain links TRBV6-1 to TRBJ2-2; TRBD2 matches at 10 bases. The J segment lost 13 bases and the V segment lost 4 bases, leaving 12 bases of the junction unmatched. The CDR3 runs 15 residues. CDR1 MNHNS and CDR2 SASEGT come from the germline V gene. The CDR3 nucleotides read TGTGCCAGCAGTGGACCCGCCCTAGCGGGGGAGGGGCTGTTTTTT. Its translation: CASSGPALAGEGLFF.

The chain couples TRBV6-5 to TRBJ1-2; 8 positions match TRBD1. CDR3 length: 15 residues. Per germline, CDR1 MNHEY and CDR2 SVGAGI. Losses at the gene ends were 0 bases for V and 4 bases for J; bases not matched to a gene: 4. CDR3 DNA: TGTGCCAGCAGTTACTCATTCGGGACAGGCTATGGCTACACCTTC. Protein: CASSYSFGTGYGYTF.

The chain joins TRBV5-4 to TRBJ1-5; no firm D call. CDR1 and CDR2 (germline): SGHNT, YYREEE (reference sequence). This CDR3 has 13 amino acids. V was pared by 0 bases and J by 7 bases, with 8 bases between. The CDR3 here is CASSLGPEQPQHF. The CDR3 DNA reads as TGTGCCAGCAGCTTGGGCCCTGAGCAGCCCCAGCATTTT.